The subject of this entry is one T cell receptor (beta chain). The antigen is unknown. Germline CDR1 reads MDHEN; CDR2 reads SYDVKM. The CDR3 totals 16 residues. Losses at the gene ends were 4 bases for V and 5 bases for J; bases not matched to a gene: 5. The data are from a study of shared clonotypes between healthy human individuals. Study details: Researchers assigned three CD4 naive, three CD4 memory, two CD8 naive and one CD8 memory plate to each donor.

Broader study findings: Rarefaction indicated that sorted-subset sequencing remained incomplete although depth was large. Clonotypes which were not shared had lower generation probabilities than clonotypes that all four donors shared.

Original analysis: Junction-only sequences without quality scores came from ImmunoSEQ, so filtering differed. TCRdb's copy holds only in-frame clones and misses some; the assay was immunoSEQ multiplex PCR. V and J calls and clone size are as listed in that table; D and trimming were resolved from the DNA. Found here are hundreds of thousands of clones, almost 97% of them singletons; the top ten hold less than 0.06%. Specimen: naive CD4+ T cells sorted from blood. Noted subset: CD45RA+ positively selected. This receptor was taken from a woman in her thirties in good health. V is TRBV28 and J is TRBJ2-1; 13 bases map to TRBD2. CDR3 bases: TGTGCCAGCAGTTCCTGGACTAGCGGGGGAAACAATGAGCAGTTCTTC. Protein product: CASSSWTSGGNNEQFF.